The next 25 T cell receptor beta chains were all read from a single sample in a study of tumor and adjacent non-tumor tissue in lung cancer. No cell sorting was done before RNA was extracted from the tissue. The library came from three nested PCR rounds adapted from ARM-PCR protocols. TCRdb passed the multiplex PCR reads through MiXCR, listing each CDR3 protein once. The table lists about 120,000 distinct CDR3 sequences, 60% to 70% of them singletons. Sequencing was performed on lung tumor tissue. These TCRs come from a man in his thirties or forties with non-small cell lung cancer.

With respect to this clonotype: Since a much larger clone is just one base distant, this may be a read error. The rearrangement joins TRBV12-3 or TRBV12-4 to TRBJ1-6; D is unresolved. With 6 bases removed from V and 7 bases from J, the gap between germline ends came to 10 bases. The CDR3 consists of 13 residues. CDR3 in DNA: TGTGCCAGCAGATCGTCGCTCAATTCACCCCTCCACTTT. The encoded protein is CASRSSLNSPLHF.

The chain combines TRBV5-6 with TRBJ2-3; D remains unclear. Trimming shortened V by 6 bases and J by 2 bases, and 13 bases separated the two germline ends. This CDR3 has 14 amino acids. Germline V gives CDR1 SGHDT, CDR2 YYEEEE. The CDR3 region has the DNA TGTGCCAGCATCAGGATAGGGCCCACAGATACGCAGTATTTT. Amino acid sequence: CASIRIGPTDTQYF.

This clonotype has a handful of counts. The V gene is TRBV6-5, the J gene TRBJ2-2; D not resolved. Germline assignment: CDR1 MNHEY and CDR2 SVGAGI. The CDR3 has 14 residues. V lost 2 bases to trimming and J lost 4 bases, with 8 bases between them. The CDR3 protein is CASSYRARTGELFF. The CDR3 nucleotides read TGTGCCAGCAGTTACAGGGCCCGCACCGGGGAGCTGTTTTTT.

About this clonotype itself: A junction boundary mismatches the germline segment, possibly from a read error. The J gene is TRBJ2-5, the V gene TRBV20-1, with D possibly being TRBD2 (5 bases). The V gene's germline CDR1 is DFQATT and CDR2 SNEGSKA (reference sequence). This CDR3 contains 13 residues. CDR3 in amino acids: CNASQEGVETQYF. CDR3 DNA sequence: TGCAATGCTAGTCAAGAGGGAGTGGAGACCCAGTACTTC.

This chain connects TRBV11-3 to TRBJ2-7; D may be TRBD2 (5 bases). Germline lookup yields CDR1 SGHNT and CDR2 YENEEA. This CDR3 contains 13 residues. The chain's CDR3 is CVCSWRVGYEQYF. The DNA for the CDR3 is TGTGTCTGCAGCTGGCGGGTGGGCTACGAGCAGTACTTC.

Concerning this clonotype itself: The junction departs from the called germline gene at one end, perhaps through a read error. The chain joins TRBV11-1 to TRBJ2-3; 8 nucleotides line up with TRBD2. The CDR3 is 17 residues long. Germline loops: CDR1 SGHAT, CDR2 FQDESV (reference sequence). CDR3 sequence reads: CVSRLEVSGGPGDTQYF. The CDR3, as DNA: TGTGTCAGCAGGTTAGAAGTCTCGGGAGGGCCCGGAGATACGCAGTATTTT.

V is TRBV20-1 and J is TRBJ2-1, with unresolved D. There are 13 residues in the CDR3. The germline V gene has CDR1 DFQATT and CDR2 SNEGSKA (reference sequence). The DNA for the CDR3 is TGCAACGCTAGAGATGGTCTTTCGAAGGAGCAGTTCTTC. This sequence encodes CNARDGLSKEQFF.

As to this clonotype: A read error is possible here, since a much larger clone lies one base away. It is likely a read error, because the conserved phenylalanine at the end of the CDR3 is missing. This chain uses TRBV11-3 with TRBJ2-5, with D unresolved. CDR3 length equals 13 residues. Germline values: CDR1 SGHNT, CDR2 YENEEA. CDR3 in amino acids: CASRLEAQETQYS. CDR3 DNA: TGTGCCAGCAGATTAGAGGCACAAGAGACCCAGTACTCC.

V is TRBV12-3 or TRBV12-4 and J is TRBJ2-3, with 9 bases matching TRBD2. This CDR3 region has 16 residues. V was clipped by 7 bases and J by 2 bases; unmatched bases: 10. The CDR3, as DNA: TGTGCCAGCACTTTTCACTCTAGCGGGATCACAGATACGCAGTATTTT. This gives the protein CASTFHSSGITDTQYF.

About this clonotype: At one of its ends the junction is not consistent with the germline gene, which may arise from a read error. V is TRBV4-2 and J is TRBJ1-5; D gene ambiguous. Germline loops: CDR1 LGHNA, CDR2 YNFKEQ. The CDR3 consists of 15 residues. The CDR3 region is CASCQRNGGNQPQHF. The CDR3 region has the DNA TGTGCCAGCTGCCAACGTAATGGGGGCAATCAGCCCCAGCATTTT.

Comments on this clonotype: At one of its ends the junction is not consistent with the germline gene, which may arise from a read error. The chain is built from TRBV20-1 and TRBJ2-7, with D hard to call. This CDR3 contains 13 residues. The germline V gene encodes CDR1 DFQATT and CDR2 SNEGSKA (reference sequence). The CDR3 is CSVGGRAMYEQCF. The CDR3 bases are TGCAGTGTGGGCGGTAGGGCCATGTACGAGCAGTGCTTC.

Concerning this clonotype itself: A much larger clone is a single base away; this may be a read error. J is TRBJ2-7 and V is TRBV20-1, with 8 bases identical to TRBD2. The CDR3 has 17 residues. Trimming at V came to 0 bases and at J to 6 bases, leaving 16 bases not matched to a gene. The germline V gene has CDR1 DFQATT and CDR2 SNEGSKA (reference sequence). CDR3 loop: CSARDRQGGGRYREQYF. The CDR3 DNA follows: TGCAGTGCTAGAGATAGACAAGGAGGCGGGAGGTATCGCGAGCAGTACTTC.

In the case of this clonotype: This sequence may be a read error, since a much larger clone differs from it by one base. V usage is TRBV4-3 and J usage is TRBJ2-5, with D possibly matching TRBD2 (6 bases). The CDR3 contains 12 residues. Trimming shortened V by 0 bases and J by 7 bases, and 6 bases separated the two germline ends. Germline assignment: CDR1 LGHNA and CDR2 YSLEER. The CDR3 loop reads CASSQDGGTQYF. The CDR3 DNA follows: TGCGCCAGCAGCCAAGACGGGGGGACCCAGTACTTC.

This clonotype has at least ten counts. The chain has TRBV6-5 and TRBJ2-1; the D gene is possibly TRBD2 (7 bases). Trimming cost V 0 bases and J 8 bases, with 14 bases left between them. The V gene's germline CDR1 is MNHEY and CDR2 SVGAGI. The CDR3 is made up of 15 amino acids. Written as DNA, the CDR3 is TGTGCCAGCAGTTACTCGGGGGGGCAAGGCGATGAGCAGTTCTTC. This codes for CASSYSGGQGDEQFF.

Comments on this clonotype: The junction differs from germline at one of its ends, possibly a read error. The chain recombines TRBV29-1 with TRBJ1-1; TRBD1 agrees at 9 bases. Germline CDR1 reads SQVTM; CDR2 reads ANQGSEA. The CDR3 is made up of 16 amino acids. The CDR3 spells CSAGGQGGRMNTEAPF. The CDR3 coding sequence is TGCAGCGCTGGGGGACAGGGAGGCAGAATGAACACTGAAGCTCCCTTT.

Note on this clonotype: The junction shows a germline mismatch at one end, possibly a read error. The genes are TRBV4-1 and TRBJ2-2, with TRBD2 matching over 11 bases. The CDR3 loop spans 19 amino acids. Germline V lookup: CDR1 MGHRA, CDR2 YSYEKL. CDR3 nucleotides: TGCGCCACCAGCCAAGATATTCTAGCGGGAGGAGTAGACACCGGGGACCTGTTTTTT. Its protein product is CATSQDILAGGVDTGDLFF.

As to this clonotype: An end of the junction does not agree with germline; a read error may underlie this. This chain links TRBV20-1 with TRBJ2-5, with 8 bases fitting TRBD1. The CDR3 has 15 amino acids. From germline, CDR1 is DFQATT and CDR2 SNEGSKA (reference sequence). CDR3 amino acids: CSASPTRGRGETQYF. CDR3 nucleotides: TGCAGTGCAAGCCCAACCAGGGGGCGCGGCGAGACCCAGTACTTT.

Remarks on this clonotype: The CDR3 carries no conserved terminal phenylalanine or tryptophan, so it likely arises from a read error. The genes are TRBV6-1 and TRBJ2-7; 7 bases map to TRBD2. The germline CDR1 and CDR2 sequences are MNHNS and SASEGT. The J segment lost 3 bases and the V segment lost 2 bases, leaving 7 bases of the junction unmatched. The CDR3 spans 15 residues. CDR3 residues: CASSEPAAGVYEQYL. CDR3 DNA sequence: TGTGCCAGCAGTGAACCAGCGGCGGGGGTCTACGAGCAGTACCTC.

The sample holds one count of this clonotype. This may arise from a read error, as a much more abundant clone is one base away. The V gene is TRBV24-1, the J gene TRBJ1-1, with TRBD1 matching 8 bases. Germline CDR1 reads KGHDR; CDR2 reads SFDVKD. This CDR3 is built from 14 residues. The trim removed 3 bases at V and 8 bases at J, leaving 7 bases unmatched. The CDR3 loop reads CATSDRTGYLEAFF. The DNA for the CDR3 is TGTGCCACCAGTGATAGGACAGGGTATCTAGAAGCTTTCTTT.

Many counts were recorded for this clonotype. The V gene is TRBV20-1, the J gene TRBJ1-2; no firm D call. CDR1 and CDR2 from the germline V gene are DFQATT and SNEGSKA (reference sequence). V shed 2 bases and J shed 4 bases, with 5 bases lying between them. There are 11 residues in the CDR3. The CDR3 sequence is CSARWSYGYTF. The CDR3 DNA is TGCAGTGCTAGATGGAGCTATGGCTACACCTTC.

On this clonotype itself: Compared with germline, one end of the junction differs, possibly owing to a read error. The rearrangement links TRBV4-2 to TRBJ1-2, with D perhaps matching TRBD1 (5 bases). The CDR3 length is 16 residues. CDR1 is LGHNA, CDR2 YNFKEQ, per germline. CDR3 protein: CASSQDFGGANNGYTF. In DNA form, the CDR3 reads TGTGCCAGCAGCCAAGATTTTGGGGGAGCTAACAATGGCTACACCTTC.

In the case of this clonotype: As the CDR3 is not closed by the conserved phenylalanine or tryptophan, this likely results from a read error. CDR3: CVSSSGDGNQPQHY. DNA of the CDR3: TGTGTAAGCAGTTCGGGGGACGGCAATCAGCCCCAGCATTAT. V usage is TRBV6-2 or TRBV6-3 and J usage is TRBJ1-5, with D perhaps matching TRBD1 (5 bases). The CDR3 loop spans 14 amino acids. Germline V gene lookup returns CDR1 MNHEY and CDR2 SVGEGT.

This clonotype was found once. Mismatch with germline at one junction end may stem from a read error. The chain couples TRBV7-8 to TRBJ2-3; TRBD2 matches at 10 bases. CDR1 is SGHVS and CDR2 is FQNEAQ in the germline V gene. CDR3 size: 16 residues. The CDR3 spells CVSKPRTSGIPDTQDF. In DNA form, the CDR3 reads TGTGTCAGCAAGCCCAGGACTAGCGGCATTCCAGATACGCAGGATTTT.

This clonotype was detected many times. This chain uses TRBV11-2 with TRBJ1-1, with D hard to call. The CDR3 is made up of 13 amino acids. Trimming shortened V by 5 bases and J by 3 bases, and 10 bases separated the two germline ends. CDR1 SGHAT and CDR2 FQNNGV come from the germline V gene. CDR3 residues: CASSPRRDTEAFF. The CDR3 nucleotides read TGTGCCAGCAGCCCACGCCGTGACACTGAAGCTTTCTTT.

The chain links TRBV20-1 to TRBJ1-2; tentatively, D is TRBD1 (5 bases). The CDR3 is 12 amino acids. Trimming left V 5 bases short and J 1 base short, with 8 bases between. Germline loops: CDR1 DFQATT, CDR2 SNEGSKA (reference sequence). CDR3 sequence (DNA): TGCAGTGCTCGGGGCATTAACTATGGCTACACCTTC. This translates into CSARGINYGYTF.